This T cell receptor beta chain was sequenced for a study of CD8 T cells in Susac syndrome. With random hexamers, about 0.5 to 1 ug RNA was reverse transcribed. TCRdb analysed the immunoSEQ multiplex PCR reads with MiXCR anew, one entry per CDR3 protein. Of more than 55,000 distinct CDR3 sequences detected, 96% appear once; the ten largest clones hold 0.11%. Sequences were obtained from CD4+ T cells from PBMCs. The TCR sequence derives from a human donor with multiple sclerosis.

The CDR3 nucleotides are TGCAGTGCTAGTCTCGGGTACGACGAGCAGTACTTC. Translation: CSASLGYDEQYF. The gene calls are TRBV20-1 and TRBJ2-7; D remains ambiguous. The CDR3 contains 12 residues. The V end lost 3 bases, the J end lost 5 bases, and 11 bases lay between the germline ends. Germline CDR1 DFQATT, CDR2 SNEGSKA (reference sequence).